The 29 T cell receptor beta chains presented below share a single source sample, sequenced in a study of blood T cells in healthy people across ages. Then a second PCR, running roughly 7 to 11 cycles, was carried out with a sample-barcoded 5' primer and a J-beta primer mix. MiXCR was run by TCRdb on the 5' RACE reads, yielding one entry per CDR3 protein. Here the sample spans over 1,300,000 distinct CDR3 sequences, approximately 59% being singletons. The sequencing sample was made of blood. Source of these receptors: a man aged 18-30 years in good health.

Regarding this clonotype: A read error may produce the germline difference seen at one junction end. The chain employs TRBV4-3 and TRBJ2-2; maybe TRBD1 (6 bases). Germline V gene sequence: CDR1 LGHNA, CDR2 YSLEER. This CDR3 spans 13 amino acids. The CDR3 sequence is CASGQRGWGELFF. As DNA, the CDR3 is TGCGCCAGCGGCCAAAGGGGGTGGGGGGAGCTGTTTTTT.

There are a few counts of this clonotype. V and J are TRBV29-1 and TRBJ2-1; a possible D gene is TRBD1 (6 bases). Germline CDR1 reads SQVTM; CDR2 reads ANQGSEA. This CDR3 is built from 14 residues. Trimming left V 7 bases short and J 4 bases short, with 17 bases between. The CDR3 sequence is CSALRGTSYNEQFF. The CDR3 coding sequence is TGCAGCGCCCTTAGGGGGACGTCTTACAATGAGCAGTTCTTC.

The chain uses TRBV5-1 and TRBJ1-6, with no clear D. Per germline, CDR1 SGHRS and CDR2 YFSETQ. This CDR3 spans 14 amino acids. Trimming pared 5 bases from V and 4 bases from J, leaving 10 bases between. In DNA form, the CDR3 reads TGCGCCAGCAGGGAAGACATTTATAATTCACCCCTCCACTTT. Amino acid sequence: CASREDIYNSPLHF.

The chain employs TRBV7-9 and TRBJ2-3; no firm D call. V lost 3 bases and J lost 0, with 10 bases in between. Germline CDR1 reads SEHNR; CDR2 reads FQNEAQ (reference sequence). CDR3 length equals 15 residues. The CDR3 DNA reads TGTGCCAGCAGCTTCGTCGAGCCTAGCACAGATACGCAGTATTTT. This translates into CASSFVEPSTDTQYF.

CDR3 in DNA: TGTGCCAGCAGCCGCCGAGCTGGGAGCTACGAGCAGTACTTC. It specifies CASSRRAGSYEQYF. The rearrangement joins TRBV7-8 to TRBJ2-7, with D maybe TRBD2 (5 bases). Per germline, CDR1 SGHVS and CDR2 FQNEAQ. The CDR3 is made up of 14 amino acids. V lost 5 bases, J lost 3 bases, and 14 bases lay in between.

The chain has TRBV7-2 and TRBJ2-5; TRBD2 matches at 8 bases. The CDR3 consists of 14 residues. The germline gives CDR1 SGHTA, CDR2 FQGNSA. With 2 bases clipped from V and 4 bases from J, the junction kept 3 bases outside the gene matches. The CDR3 is CASSLQRGRETQYF. CDR3 coding DNA: TGTGCCAGCAGCTTACAGCGGGGGCGAGAGACCCAGTACTTC.

The chain carries TRBV20-1 and TRBJ2-5; D possibly corresponds to TRBD2 (8 bases). The CDR3 is 15 residues long. Trimming took 6 bases from V and 8 from J, leaving 25 bases between them. CDR1 DFQATT and CDR2 SNEGSKA come from the germline V gene (reference sequence). The DNA for the CDR3 is TGCAGTGCCCCCAAGGGGGCGGGAGGCCAGGGCACCCAGTACTTC. This sequence encodes CSAPKGAGGQGTQYF.

This clonotype was picked up a small number of times. The chain has TRBV11-2 and TRBJ1-3, with D maybe TRBD1 (5 bases). The length of the CDR3 is 15 residues. V was clipped by 5 bases and J by 2 bases, with 13 bases between them. Germline loops: CDR1 SGHAT, CDR2 FQNNGV. The CDR3 spells CASSTRDGTGNTIYF. The CDR3 coding sequence is TGTGCCAGCAGCACCCGGGACGGGACTGGAAACACCATATATTTT.

This clonotype was detected a few times. This chain connects TRBV12-3 or TRBV12-4 to TRBJ1-2, with D perhaps TRBD1 (5 bases). V was pared by 1 base and J by 8 bases, with 17 bases between. The length of the CDR3 is 15 residues. CDR3 DNA sequence: TGTGCCAGCAGTTTAGACCCACAGGTTACGGGGGGCTACACCTTC. Protein: CASSLDPQVTGGYTF.

This rearrangement joins TRBV6-4 to TRBJ2-3; TRBD1 matches 7 bases. This CDR3 has 15 amino acids. Germline CDR1 is MRHNA and CDR2 is SNTAGT. V was pared by 4 bases and J by 6 bases, with 10 bases of the junction left unmatched. CDR3: CASSATLTGFDTQYF. The DNA of the CDR3 is TGTGCCAGCAGTGCAACTCTGACAGGGTTCGATACGCAGTATTTT.

The chain uses TRBV4-2 and TRBJ2-5; 9 positions match TRBD1. The J call is doubtful: the DNA matches TRBJ2-7 better. Germline V gene data show CDR1 as LGHNA and CDR2 as YNFKEQ. This CDR3 comprises 14 residues. The CDR3 protein is CASSLGDRVSEQYF. In DNA, the CDR3 is TGTGCCAGCAGCCTGGGGGACAGGGTCTCCGAGCAGTACTTC.

This clonotype was detected only once. The chain combines TRBV21-1 with TRBJ2-2; TRBD1 was called by the table and not checked on the DNA. TRBV21-1 is a pseudogene locus. The CDR3 extends over 16 amino acids. The CDR3 coding sequence is TGTGCCAGCAGCATATGGACAGGGGGCCAGCCCGGGGAGCTGTTTTTT. It specifies CASSIWTGGQPGELFF.

The rearrangement uses TRBV6-6 and TRBJ2-1; D might be TRBD2 (6 bases). Trimming cost V 7 bases and J 1 base, with 17 bases left between them. Germline loops: CDR1 MNHNY, CDR2 SVGAGI (reference sequence). The CDR3 totals 16 residues. The DNA of the CDR3 is TGTGCCAGCAATTCCCAGTTTGGGGGGTCCTACAATGAGCAGTTCTTC. Protein: CASNSQFGGSYNEQFF.

The CDR3 nucleotides are TGTGCCAGCAGCGAACTAGCGGCCAAAGAGACCCAGTACTTC. Translating it yields CASSELAAKETQYF. This chain joins TRBV7-9 and TRBJ2-5; 8 nucleotides line up with TRBD2. The V and J ends lost 5 bases and 3 bases, in that order; junction bases with no gene match: 5. Germline V gene lookup returns CDR1 SEHNR and CDR2 FQNEAQ (reference sequence). The CDR3 consists of 14 residues.

The chain uses TRBV27 and TRBJ1-5; 7 positions match TRBD1. This CDR3 is built from 16 residues. Germline-derived CDR1 and CDR2 are MNHEY and SMNVEV (reference sequence). Unmatched junction bases numbered 15, after V lost 6 bases and J lost 7 bases. The CDR3 reads CASSPTQMTGWQPQHF. CDR3 nucleotide sequence: TGTGCCAGCAGCCCAACCCAAATGACAGGGTGGCAGCCCCAGCATTTT.

V and J are TRBV20-1 and TRBJ2-1; the match to TRBD2 covers 14 bases. Trimming at V came to 6 bases and at J to 6 bases, leaving 7 bases not matched to a gene. The germline gives CDR1 DFQATT, CDR2 SNEGSKA (reference sequence). CDR3 length: 15 amino acids. The CDR3: CSAPRLAGGINEQFF. As DNA, the CDR3 is TGCAGTGCCCCCCGACTAGCGGGGGGGATCAATGAGCAGTTCTTC.

The chain carries TRBV6-9 and TRBJ2-7; a weak D match, TRBD2 (6 bases). The V and J ends lost 4 bases and 4 bases respectively, with 14 bases between them. Germline CDR1 is MNHGY and CDR2 is SVAAGI. This CDR3 spans 14 amino acids. As DNA, the CDR3 is TGTGCCAGCAGTTTCGGAGGGTTCTCATACGAGCAGTACTTC. Residues: CASSFGGFSYEQYF.

A note on this clonotype: With a much larger clone just one base away, this may be a read error. The chain couples TRBV12-3 or TRBV12-4 to TRBJ2-3; 11 positions match TRBD2. The length of the CDR3 is 16 residues. The CDR3, as DNA: TGTGCCAGCAGTTTAACTAGCGGGAGTGGCGCAGATACGCATTATTTT. This encodes CASSLTSGSGADTHYF.

V gene TRBV4-2 combines with J gene TRBJ1-6; D perhaps matches TRBD1 (5 bases). Trimming took off 0 bases at V and 7 bases at J, with 10 bases between the two ends. The V gene's germline CDR1 is LGHNA and CDR2 YNFKEQ. The CDR3 sequence is 15 residues long. The CDR3 DNA sequence: TGTGCCAGCAGCCAAGAAGGAGGGGCCAATTCACCCCTCCACTTT. Translation: CASSQEGGANSPLHF.

The V gene is TRBV29-1, the J gene TRBJ2-7; maybe TRBD1 (6 bases). Trimming shortened V by 2 bases and J by 6 bases, and 14 bases separated the two germline ends. The CDR3 is 13 residues long. Germline assignment: CDR1 SQVTM and CDR2 ANQGSEA. CDR3 in amino acids: CSVERSGGFEQYF. CDR3 bases: TGCAGCGTTGAACGGTCTGGGGGCTTCGAGCAGTACTTC.

This rearrangement joins TRBV29-1 to TRBJ2-1, with D possibly being TRBD1 (6 bases). Trimming removed 5 bases at V and 0 bases at J, with 14 bases between. Germline-derived CDR1 and CDR2 are SQVTM and ANQGSEA. This CDR3 is 15 amino acids long. DNA for the CDR3: TGCAGCGTTAGGACAGACATAAACTCCTACAATGAGCAGTTCTTC. Translating gives CSVRTDINSYNEQFF.

This rearrangement joins TRBV5-6 to TRBJ2-2; 9 bases line up with TRBD1. The CDR3 has 19 amino acids. Trimming at V came to 4 bases and at J to 0 bases, leaving 13 bases not matched to a gene. The germline V gene encodes CDR1 SGHDT and CDR2 YYEEEE. In DNA, the CDR3 is TGTGCCAGCAGCATCAAAGCCTCGAGGACAGGGGCGAACACCGGGGAGCTGTTTTTT. Its protein is CASSIKASRTGANTGELFF.

The V gene is TRBV7-9, the J gene TRBJ1-2; no clear D gene. Germline values: CDR1 SEHNR, CDR2 FQNEAQ (reference sequence). CDR3 length: 14 residues. Between the trimmed V and J ends, which lost 3 bases and 8 bases, there was a span of 16 bases. This chain's CDR3 is CASSFTSSRGGYTF. CDR3 nucleotides: TGTGCCAGCAGCTTTACGAGTAGTCGTGGGGGCTACACCTTC.

The V gene is TRBV2, the J gene TRBJ2-7, with 8 nucleotides matching TRBD2. This CDR3 is 16 amino acids long. With 3 bases clipped from V and 0 bases from J, the junction kept 7 bases outside the gene matches. CDR1 is SNHLY and CDR2 is FYNNEI in the germline V gene. CDR3 nucleotides: TGTGCCAGCAGTGATAGGGCTAGCGGGTTCTCCTACGAGCAGTACTTC. Translating it yields CASSDRASGFSYEQYF.

This chain connects TRBV3-1 to TRBJ2-7, with 7 bases lining up with TRBD2. Trimming cost V 4 bases and J 3 bases; bases outside gene matches: 12. This CDR3 is 16 amino acids long. Germline CDR1 LGHDT, CDR2 YNNKEL (reference sequence). In nucleotides, the CDR3 is TGTGCCAGCAGCCTGCGACTAGCTGTTCAGGGCTACGAGCAGTACTTC. Translation: CASSLRLAVQGYEQYF.

This CDR3 is CASSLELAVLQETQYF. The CDR3 region has the DNA TGTGCCAGCAGCTTAGAGCTAGCGGTCCTTCAAGAGACCCAGTACTTC. The rearrangement uses TRBV7-2 and TRBJ2-5; 7 bases are shared with TRBD2. V was pared by 1 base and J by 2 bases, with 7 bases of the junction left unmatched. There are 16 residues in the CDR3. Germline V gene sequence: CDR1 SGHTA, CDR2 FQGNSA.

The chain employs TRBV7-9 and TRBJ2-7, with TRBD2 as a possible D gene (5 bases). This CDR3 spans 13 amino acids. V gave up 5 bases and J gave up 5 bases, with 13 bases separating them. Germline V gene lookup returns CDR1 SEHNR and CDR2 FQNEAQ (reference sequence). The CDR3, as DNA: TGTGCCAGCAGCCCGAGGGTTCCCCACGAGCAGTACTTC. Protein product: CASSPRVPHEQYF.

The chain links TRBV20-1 to TRBJ2-1; 12 bases agree with TRBD2. V was clipped by 4 bases and J by 1 base; unmatched bases: 8. The germline V gene has CDR1 DFQATT and CDR2 SNEGSKA (reference sequence). The CDR3 runs to 17 residues. The CDR3 loop is CSAKLAGGLWSYNEQFF. The CDR3 DNA follows: TGCAGTGCTAAACTAGCGGGGGGCCTATGGTCCTACAATGAGCAGTTCTTC.

The rearrangement uses TRBV6-5 and TRBJ1-1; 7 nucleotides agree with TRBD1. This CDR3 is 13 amino acids long. The V segment lost 7 bases and the J segment 5 bases; nucleotides outside the gene matches: 7. Germline loops: CDR1 MNHEY, CDR2 SVGAGI. CDR3 DNA: TGTGCCAGCAACCCGGACAGGCAGACTGAAGCTTTCTTT. Amino acids: CASNPDRQTEAFF.